Following are 10 T cell receptor beta chains from one sample sequenced in a study of cytomegalovirus exposure and HLA in healthy donors. The PCR ran on 60 Vbeta and 13 Jbeta primers. Some clones are missing from TCRdb's copy, which holds only in-frame ones; the method was immunoSEQ multiplex PCR. The table includes over 95,000 clones, 74% detected once. Sequenced sample: PBMCs. The receptors were sampled from a human donor in good health.

The chain links TRBV28 to TRBJ2-7; TRBD1 aligns across 7 bases. The CDR3 is 13 residues long. In germline, CDR1 is MDHEN, CDR2 SYDVKM. Losses at the gene ends were 8 bases for V and 0 bases for J; bases not matched to a gene: 4. The CDR3 sequence: CASGTDSSYEQYF. CDR3 nucleotide sequence: TGTGCCAGCGGGACAGACAGCTCCTACGAGCAGTACTTC.

This clone was recorded only once. The chain uses TRBV7-3 and TRBJ1-1; no definite D call. The V end lost 8 bases, the J end lost 1 base, and 11 bases lay between the germline ends. The CDR3 totals 13 residues. Germline loops: CDR1 SGHTA, CDR2 FQGTGA. CDR3 coding DNA: TGTGCCAGCTCGGAGAACCCGAACACTGAAGCTTTCTTT. As protein: CASSENPNTEAFF.

The chain carries TRBV27 and TRBJ1-3, with TRBD1 matching 7 bases. Per germline, CDR1 MNHEY and CDR2 SMNVEV (reference sequence). The CDR3 extends over 17 amino acids. Trimming cost V 0 bases and J 1 base; bases outside gene matches: 6. CDR3 DNA sequence: TGTGCCAGCAGTTTATCGAGACAGGGCCTATCTGGAAACACCATATATTTT. Residues: CASSLSRQGLSGNTIYF.

Points on this clone: The junction differs from germline at one of its ends, possibly a read error. The chain has TRBV28 and TRBJ1-5; possible D gene TRBD1, 6 bases. The CDR3 runs to 15 residues. Germline V gives CDR1 MDHEN, CDR2 SYDVKM. The chain's CDR3 is CASTLGAGANQPQHF. The CDR3 bases are TGTGCCAGCACTTTAGGCGCAGGGGCAAATCAGCCCCAGCATTTT.

The V and J genes are TRBV5-1 and TRBJ1-1, with TRBD1 identical over 9 bases. This CDR3 has 15 residues. Trimming took 2 bases from V and 3 from J; bases not matched to a gene: 5. Germline CDR1 SGHRS, CDR2 YFSETQ. CDR3 sequence: CASSFTGGGHTEAFF. The CDR3 DNA is TGCGCCAGCAGCTTCACAGGGGGCGGACACACTGAAGCTTTCTTT.

This chain uses TRBV5-1 with TRBJ2-2, with TRBD2 identical over 11 bases. Trimming at V came to 0 bases and at J to 7 bases, leaving 8 bases not matched to a gene. The CDR3 covers 17 residues. Germline CDR1 and CDR2: SGHRS and YFSETQ. CDR3 DNA sequence: TGCGCCAGCAGCTTGGGCGGAACTAGCGGGAGTGGCGGGGAGCTGTTTTTT. Protein product: CASSLGGTSGSGGELFF.

The gene calls are TRBV7-2 and TRBJ1-5; D uncertain. V was cut by 6 bases and J by 12 bases, with 15 bases left in between. Per germline, CDR1 SGHTA and CDR2 FQGNSA. The CDR3 totals 12 residues. The chain's CDR3 is CASSFPGTIQHF. As DNA, the CDR3 is TGTGCCAGCAGTTTCCCGGGAACCATCCAGCATTTT.

The chain combines TRBV6-5 with TRBJ1-5; D is perhaps TRBD1 (6 bases). The germline V and J ends were trimmed by 5 bases and 0 bases, with 11 bases remaining between them. This CDR3 has 15 residues. Germline CDR1 reads MNHEY; CDR2 reads SVGAGI. DNA for the CDR3: TGTGCCAGCAGTCCACAGGGACCTAGCAATCAGCCCCAGCATTTT. Its translation is CASSPQGPSNQPQHF.

The CDR3 DNA sequence: TGTGCCAGCAGCTTAGTAGTCGGCGGAAATGAGCAGTTCTTC. It encodes CASSLVVGGNEQFF. This chain connects TRBV7-9 to TRBJ2-1; no firm D call. Germline lookup yields CDR1 SEHNR and CDR2 FQNEAQ (reference sequence). The CDR3 runs 14 residues. V shed 1 base and J shed 7 bases, with 11 bases lying between them.

This chain links TRBV6-1 with TRBJ2-5; TRBD2 agrees at 8 bases. There are 15 residues in the CDR3. Germline V lookup: CDR1 MNHNS, CDR2 SASEGT. V lost 3 bases and J lost 6; bases outside the gene matches: 9. CDR3 nucleotide sequence: TGTGCCAGCAGTGATCGGGGGGGCTATTCAAAGACCCAGTACTTC. It specifies CASSDRGGYSKTQYF.